The sequence of this T cell receptor (beta chain) was determined in a study of T cell clonality in common variable immunodeficiency. General observations from the study: Compared with healthy controls, CVID subjects showed increased TCRbeta clonality, mostly in about a third.

This clone was counted many times. Its target is not known. The read stops 3 residues short of the end of the CDR3; the missing end is completed from the germline J gene. Generated by immunoSEQ multiplex PCR, the TCRdb table keeps only in-frame clones and is missing some. The sample lists more than 55,000 clones, none appearing once, the ten largest making up approximately 1.7%. CDR3 length: 12 amino acids. Looked up from germline, CDR1 is SGHTA and CDR2 is FQGNSA. This clonotype was obtained from a person between 18 and 70 years old in good health. The J gene is TRBJ1-6, the V gene TRBV7-2; D may be TRBD1 (5 bases). Sequenced: peripheral blood mononuclear cells. The CDR3 reads CASSTSGGPLHF. The CDR3 bases that were read are TGTGCCAGCAGCACCAGCGGGGGGCCC.